This T cell receptor (beta chain) is from a study of T-cell reconstitution after alpha-beta-depleted transplantation in children. Library preparation (for TCRbeta) was performed with unique molecular identifiers. A single record per CDR3 protein comes from TCRdb applying MiXCR to the PCR reads. The data hold a few hundred thousand distinct CDR3 sequences, with roughly a quarter observed a single time. The CDR3 covers 18 residues. About this clonotype: Germline is not matched at one junction end, which may reflect a read error.

The sample here was PBMCs, mostly from graft donor cells, taken 360 days after TCRalphabeta/CD19-depleted stem cell transplant. The sequence was collected from a female patient between 2 and 15 years old who had a stem cell transplant for congenital amegakaryocytic thrombocytopenia, so the T cells may come from the graft donor. V usage is TRBV12-3 or TRBV12-4 and J usage is TRBJ2-1; 12 bases are shared with TRBD2. The CDR3 region is CASRTTSGRTSSYNEQFF. Written as DNA, the CDR3 is TGTGCCAGCAGAACTACTAGCGGGAGGACTAGCTCCTACAATGAGCAGTTCTTT.